This T cell receptor beta chain was identified during a study of blood T cell repertoires in COVID-19. Study-wide context: Samples of COVID-19 (acute and convalescent) were obtained from the United States, Italy and Spain. Nucleic acid was either cDNA or gDNA, and it came from T cells, B-cell-depleted T cells, or PBMCs.

How the authors handled the data: Amplifying reference gene primers gave estimates of nucleated cell counts. Repertoires were generated with immunoSEQ multiplex PCR, while TCRdb's copy carries only in-frame clones and drops some. That table supplies the V and J calls and clone size; D and trimming were determined from the DNA. In the table there are approximately 68,000 clones, more than 65% of which are singletons. CDR1 is SGDLS, CDR2 YYNGEE, per germline. The CDR3 totals 14 residues. V was pared by 2 bases and J by 4 bases, with 10 bases between. The genes are TRBV9 and TRBJ2-1; D possibly corresponds to TRBD1 (6 bases). The receptor comes from a woman between 50 and 59 years old with acute or convalescent COVID-19. Material: peripheral blood. CDR3 coding DNA: TGTGCCAGCAGCGTTTACACAGGGTACAATGAGCAGTTCTTC. It yields the protein CASSVYTGYNEQFF. Drawing the rest from reference TRBV9 and TRBJ2-1, the complete variable domain is DSGVTQTPKHLITATGQRVTLRCSPRSGDLSVYWYQQSLDQGLQFLIQYYNGEERAKGNILERFSAQQFPDLHSELNLSSLELGDSALYFCASSVYTGYNEQFFGPGTRLTVL.